This entry describes one TCR beta chain. The V gene lost 5 bases and the J gene lost 8 bases, with 12 bases spanning the gap. The germline V gene has CDR1 SGHVS and CDR2 FQNEAQ. CDR3 length: 12 residues. The CD8+ and CD4+ T cells were negatively isolated, with the TEMRA cells enriched by FACS. The sample belongs to a study of CD8 T cells in Susac syndrome. Study summary: Of the sequenced Susac syndrome patients, five or six had active disease and fewer than 10 were in remission. Each patient with Susac syndrome, at the time of blood draw, was therapy-naive, on corticosteroids, or on intravenous immunoglobulin alone.

The RNA, about 0.5 to 1 ug, was put through reverse transcription using random hexamers. Amplification of TCR beta CDR3 was carried out by immunoSEQ multiplex PCR, which covered 54 Vbeta and 13 Jbeta segments. MiXCR was run by TCRdb on the immunoSEQ multiplex PCR reads, yielding one entry per CDR3 protein. This sample yields about 180,000 distinct CDR3 sequences, of which around 94% are seen a single time; about 0.1% belongs to the top ten. This chain joins TRBV7-8 and TRBJ1-2, with no clear D. Sequenced: CD4+ T cells from PBMCs. The origin of this receptor is a human donor with Susac syndrome. The CDR3 protein is CASSPLAGGYTF. CDR3 DNA sequence: TGTGCCAGCAGCCCCCTGGCAGGCGGCTACACCTTC.